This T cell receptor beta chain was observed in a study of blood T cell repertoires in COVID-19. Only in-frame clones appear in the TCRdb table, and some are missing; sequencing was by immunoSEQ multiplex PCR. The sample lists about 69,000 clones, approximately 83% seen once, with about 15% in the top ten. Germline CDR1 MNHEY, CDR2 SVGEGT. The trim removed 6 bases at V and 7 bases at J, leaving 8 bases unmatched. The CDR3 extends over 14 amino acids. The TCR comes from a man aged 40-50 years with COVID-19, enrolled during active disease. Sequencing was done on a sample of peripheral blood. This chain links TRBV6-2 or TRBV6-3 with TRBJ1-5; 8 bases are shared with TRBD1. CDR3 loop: CASSTDRGKQPQHF. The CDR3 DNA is TGTGCCAGCAGCACCGACAGGGGTAAGCAGCCCCAGCATTTT.